The clone carrying this T cell receptor beta chain was seen only once. Produced via immunoSEQ multiplex PCR; TCRdb's table is partial and in-frame only. The sample records approximately 110,000 clones, 69% being singletons. This sample was included in a study of blood T cell repertoires in COVID-19. The length of the CDR3 is 14 residues. V was pared by 11 bases and J by 6 bases, with 13 bases of the junction left unmatched. Germline lookup yields CDR1 SGHVS and CDR2 FQNEAQ. Sequencing was performed on peripheral blood. The TCR comes from a man older than 75 with acute or convalescent COVID-19. The chain is built from TRBV7-8 and TRBJ1-1, with 9 bases that match TRBD1. CDR3 bases: TGTGCCTCCTCTCCACAGGGGGCTGTTGCTGAAGCTTTCTTT. It codes for CASSPQGAVAEAFF.